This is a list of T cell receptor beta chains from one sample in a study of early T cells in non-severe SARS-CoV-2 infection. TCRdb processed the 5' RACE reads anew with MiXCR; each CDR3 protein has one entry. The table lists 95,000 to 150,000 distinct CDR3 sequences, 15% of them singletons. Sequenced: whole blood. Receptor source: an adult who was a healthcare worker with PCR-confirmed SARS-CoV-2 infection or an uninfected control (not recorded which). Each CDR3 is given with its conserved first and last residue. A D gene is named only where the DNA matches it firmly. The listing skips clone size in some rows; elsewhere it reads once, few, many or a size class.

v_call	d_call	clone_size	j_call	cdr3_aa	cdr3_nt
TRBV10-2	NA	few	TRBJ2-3	CASSVGTSTDTQYF	TGCGCCAGCAGTGTAGGGACTAGCACAGATACGCAGTATTTT
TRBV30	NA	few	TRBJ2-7	CAWSDGRKPYEQYF	TGTGCCTGGAGCGACGGCCGAAAGCCCTACGAGCAGTACTTC
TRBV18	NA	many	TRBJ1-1	CASSLPNMNTEAFF	TGTGCCAGCTCTCTACCTAACATGAACACTGAAGCTTTCTTT
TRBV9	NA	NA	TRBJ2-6	CASNSGDSGANVLTF	TGTGCCAGCAACTCCGGGGACTCTGGGGCCAACGTCCTGACTTTC
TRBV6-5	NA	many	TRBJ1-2	CASGGSSGSYYGYTF	TGTGCCAGCGGGGGCTCGTCAGGGTCCTACTATGGCTACACCTTC
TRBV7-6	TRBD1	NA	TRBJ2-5	CASSTQGAETQYF	TGTGCCAGCAGCACACAGGGGGCTGAGACCCAGTACTTC
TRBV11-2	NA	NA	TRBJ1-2	CASAPGAANYGYTF	TGTGCCAGCGCCCCTGGGGCGGCTAACTATGGCTACACCTTC
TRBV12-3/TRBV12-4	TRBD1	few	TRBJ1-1	CASILATGLNTEAFF	TGTGCCAGCATCCTTGCGACAGGGCTGAACACTGAAGCTTTCTTT
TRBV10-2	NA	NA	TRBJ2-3	CASSRAGPGMTDTQYF	TGCGCCAGCAGTCGGGCCGGCCCAGGGATGACAGATACGCAGTATTTT
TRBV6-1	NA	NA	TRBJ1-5	CASRRARDSNQPQHF	TGTGCCTCTCGCCGGGCAAGAGACAGCAATCAGCCCCAGCATTTT
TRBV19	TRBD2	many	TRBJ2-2	CASTTGTSVAGELFF	TGTGCCAGCACTACTGGGACTAGCGTTGCCGGGGAGCTGTTTTTT
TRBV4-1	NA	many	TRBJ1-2	CASSQGGSNYGYTF	TGCGCCAGCAGCCAAGGCGGTTCTAACTATGGCTACACCTTC
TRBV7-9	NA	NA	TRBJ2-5	CASSLARWGSKETQYF	TGTGCCAGCAGCTTAGCGCGGTGGGGGAGCAAAGAGACCCAGTACTTC
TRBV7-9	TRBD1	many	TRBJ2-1	CASNRGSNEQFF	TGTGCCAGCAACAGGGGCAGTAATGAGCAGTTCTTC
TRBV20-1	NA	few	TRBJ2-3	CSCPAEDTDTQYF	TGCAGCTGCCCAGCGGAGGACACAGATACGCAGTATTTT
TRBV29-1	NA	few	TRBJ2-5	CSVEGLAQETQYF	TGCAGCGTTGAGGGACTCGCTCAAGAGACCCAGTACTTC
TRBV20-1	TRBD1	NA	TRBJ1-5	CSARVGQGNQPQHF	TGCAGTGCTAGAGTCGGACAGGGCAATCAGCCCCAGCATTTT
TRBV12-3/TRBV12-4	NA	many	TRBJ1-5	CASSVDDQPQHF	TGTGCCAGCAGCGTTGACGATCAGCCCCAGCATTTT
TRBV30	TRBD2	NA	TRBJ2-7	CAWSGGLTYEQYF	TGTGCCTGGAGTGGGGGACTAACCTACGAGCAGTACTTC
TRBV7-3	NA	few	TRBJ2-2	CASSLLTGELFF	TGTGCCAGCAGCCTCCTTACCGGGGAGCTGTTTTTT
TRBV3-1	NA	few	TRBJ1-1	CASSQDSRNTEAFF	TGTGCCAGCAGCCAAGACAGCAGGAACACTGAAGCTTTCTTT
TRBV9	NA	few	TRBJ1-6	CASSETDGENSPLHF	TGTGCCAGCAGCGAGACGGACGGGGAGAATTCACCCCTCCACTTT
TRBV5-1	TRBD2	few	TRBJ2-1	CASSLGLANEQFF	TGCGCCAGCAGTCTGGGACTAGCAAATGAGCAGTTCTTC
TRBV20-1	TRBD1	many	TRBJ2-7	CSARSPETGGYEQYF	TGCAGTGCTAGATCCCCCGAGACAGGGGGATACGAGCAGTACTTC
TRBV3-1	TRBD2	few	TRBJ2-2	CASSLRLAETGELFF	TGTGCCAGCAGCCTCAGACTAGCAGAAACCGGGGAGCTGTTTTTT
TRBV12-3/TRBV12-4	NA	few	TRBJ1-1	CASSWGPSNTEAFF	TGTGCCAGCAGTTGGGGACCGTCGAACACTGAAGCTTTCTTT
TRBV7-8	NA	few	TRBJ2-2	CASSLLSGELFF	TGTGCCAGCAGCTTACTGTCCGGGGAGCTGTTTTTT
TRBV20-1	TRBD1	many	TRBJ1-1	CSARTGETEAFF	TGCAGTGCCCGGACAGGGGAAACTGAAGCTTTCTTT
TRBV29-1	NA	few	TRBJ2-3	CSVREGKGEDTQYF	TGCAGCGTTCGAGAGGGTAAAGGTGAGGATACGCAGTATTTT
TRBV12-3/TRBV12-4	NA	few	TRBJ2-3	CASLGSSGFVDTQYF	TGTGCCAGCCTAGGATCCAGCGGGTTCGTGGATACGCAGTATTTT
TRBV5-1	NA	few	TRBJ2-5	CASSMGDIPYQETQYF	TGCGCCAGCAGCATGGGGGACATACCGTACCAAGAGACCCAGTACTTC
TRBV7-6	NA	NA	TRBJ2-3	CASSLGVPRVDTQYF	TGTGCCAGCAGCTTAGGAGTGCCGCGAGTGGATACGCAGTATTTT
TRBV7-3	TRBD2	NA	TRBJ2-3	CASSFQAGDTDTQYF	TGTGCCAGCAGCTTCCAAGCGGGGGACACAGATACGCAGTATTTT
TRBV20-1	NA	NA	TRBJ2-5	CSATASAHTGTQYF	TGCAGTGCTACGGCTAGCGCGCATACTGGGACCCAGTACTTC
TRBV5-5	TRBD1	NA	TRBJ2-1	CASSLGGQGTNEQFF	TGTGCCAGCAGCTTGGGGGGACAGGGTACGAATGAGCAGTTCTTC
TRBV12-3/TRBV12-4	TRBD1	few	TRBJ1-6	CASSLDRAYNSPLHF	TGTGCCAGCAGCCTGGACAGGGCTTACAATTCACCCCTCCACTTT
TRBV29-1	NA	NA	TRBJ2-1	CSVDYGRGAYNEQFF	TGCAGCGTTGACTACGGTAGAGGGGCCTACAATGAGCAGTTCTTC
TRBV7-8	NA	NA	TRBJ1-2	CASSLALRAYGYTF	TGTGCCAGCAGCTTAGCCCTTCGGGCCTATGGCTACACCTTC
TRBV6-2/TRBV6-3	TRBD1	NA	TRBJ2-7	CASSYRTGFGNEQYF	TGTGCCAGCAGTTACCGGACAGGGTTTGGTAACGAGCAGTACTTC
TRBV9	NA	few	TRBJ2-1	CASTQGGLYNEQFF	TGTGCCAGCACCCAAGGGGGGTTATACAATGAGCAGTTCTTC
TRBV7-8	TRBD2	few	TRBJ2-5	CASSLYAGGTQYF	TGTGCCAGCAGCTTATATGCGGGAGGGACCCAGTACTTC
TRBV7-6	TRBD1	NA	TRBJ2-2	CASSPDPGQGRSGELFF	TGTGCCAGCAGCCCCGATCCGGGACAGGGGCGAAGCGGGGAGCTGTTTTTT
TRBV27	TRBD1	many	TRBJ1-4	CASSFNRGQEKLFF	TGTGCCAGCAGTTTCAACAGGGGGCAAGAAAAACTGTTTTTT
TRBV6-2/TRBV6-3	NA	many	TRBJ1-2	CASTLHRQENYGYTF	TGTGCCAGCACCTTGCACCGACAGGAGAACTATGGCTACACCTTC
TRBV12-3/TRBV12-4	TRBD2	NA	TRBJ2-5	CASSPPLAGLRETQYF	TGTGCCAGCAGTCCCCCCCTAGCGGGGTTGCGAGAGACCCAGTACTTC
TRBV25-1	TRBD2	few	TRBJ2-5	CASTLEGRGETQYF	TGTGCCAGCACGTTGGAGGGGAGGGGAGAGACCCAGTACTTC
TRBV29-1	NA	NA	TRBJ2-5	CSAAWGEETQYF	TGCAGCGCTGCGTGGGGTGAAGAGACCCAGTACTTC
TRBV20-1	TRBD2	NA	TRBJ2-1	CSARTSGGYNEQFF	TGCAGTGCTCGCACTAGCGGGGGGTACAATGAGCAGTTCTTC
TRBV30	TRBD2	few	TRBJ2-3	CAWTNHGLAGTDTQYF	TGTGCCTGGACTAACCACGGACTAGCGGGGACAGATACGCAGTATTTT
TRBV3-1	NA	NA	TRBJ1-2	CASSPTGRSGYTF	TGTGCCAGCAGCCCAACAGGGAGGTCGGGCTACACCTTC
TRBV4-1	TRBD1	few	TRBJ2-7	CASSQPLGTGIYEQYF	TGCGCCAGCAGCCAACCACTTGGGACAGGGATCTACGAGCAGTACTTC
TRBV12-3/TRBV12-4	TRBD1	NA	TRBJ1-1	CASSFGQGSPGTEAFF	TGTGCCAGCAGTTTCGGACAGGGATCGCCAGGGACTGAAGCTTTCTTT
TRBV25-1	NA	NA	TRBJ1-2	CASSESVRSYGYTF	TGTGCCAGCAGTGAATCGGTCAGGAGTTATGGCTACACCTTC
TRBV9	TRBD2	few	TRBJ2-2	CASSGGGTGELFF	TGTGCCAGCAGCGGCGGGGGCACCGGGGAGCTGTTTTTT
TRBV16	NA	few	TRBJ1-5	CASSQTGRMSNQPQHF	TGTGCCAGCAGCCAAACAGGGCGTATGAGCAATCAGCCCCAGCATTTT
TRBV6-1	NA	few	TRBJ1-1	CASTTWVTEAFF	TGTGCCAGCACCACATGGGTCACTGAAGCTTTCTTT
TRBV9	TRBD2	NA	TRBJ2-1	CASSAERGPVESEQFF	TGTGCCAGCAGCGCCGAGCGGGGTCCTGTTGAAAGTGAGCAGTTCTTC